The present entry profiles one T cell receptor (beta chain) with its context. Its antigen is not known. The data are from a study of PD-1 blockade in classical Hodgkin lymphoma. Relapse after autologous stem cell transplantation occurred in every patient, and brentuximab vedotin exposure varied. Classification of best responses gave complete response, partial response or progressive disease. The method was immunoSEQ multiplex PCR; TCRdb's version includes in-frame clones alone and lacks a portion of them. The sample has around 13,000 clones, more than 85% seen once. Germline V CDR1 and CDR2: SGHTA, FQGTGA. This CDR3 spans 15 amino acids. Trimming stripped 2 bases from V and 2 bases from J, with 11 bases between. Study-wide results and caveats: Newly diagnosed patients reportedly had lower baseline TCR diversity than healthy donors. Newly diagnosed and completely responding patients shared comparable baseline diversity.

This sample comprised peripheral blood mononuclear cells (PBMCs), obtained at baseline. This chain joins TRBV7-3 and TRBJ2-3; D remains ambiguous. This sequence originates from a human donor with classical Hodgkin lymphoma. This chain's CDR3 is CASSLGAVNTDTQYF. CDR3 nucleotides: TGTGCCAGCAGCTTAGGCGCCGTCAACACAGATACGCAGTATTTT.